These 14 T cell receptor beta chains were sequenced from one sample in a study of T cells in Graves' hyperthyroidism and ophthalmopathy. Researchers amplified the TCR beta CDR3 regions from RNA transcripts. With the HTBI primer set, the TCR CDR3 went through a first round of RT-PCR. TCRdb reprocessed the multiplex PCR reads with MiXCR, giving one entry per CDR3 protein. Of roughly 580,000 distinct CDR3 sequences listed, 11% to 15% are singletons. The source material was blood. These receptors all come from a woman in her 30s with Graves' hyperthyroidism that later progressed to Graves' ophthalmopathy.

This clonotype was found a few times. V is TRBV19 and J is TRBJ2-6; possibly TRBD2 for D (6 bases). The V end lost 5 bases, the J end lost 2 bases, and 10 bases lay between the germline ends. In germline, CDR1 is LNHDA, CDR2 SQIVND (reference sequence). The CDR3 covers 15 residues. CDR3 in DNA: TGTGCCAGTAGTGACGGACTACCTGGGGCCAACGTCCTGACTTTC. Translation: CASSDGLPGANVLTF.

A note on this clonotype: Being one base from a much bigger clone, this may be a read error. V usage is TRBV5-6 and J usage is TRBJ1-6; no clear D gene. The length of the CDR3 is 15 residues. Germline loops: CDR1 SGHDT, CDR2 YYEEEE. With 0 bases removed from V and 9 bases from J, the gap between germline ends came to 13 bases. CDR3 in DNA: TGTGCCAGCAGCTTGGCCGGGGTATATTTTTCACCCCTCCACTTT. Amino acids: CASSLAGVYFSPLHF. The whole variable domain, remainder taken from reference TRBV5-6 and TRBJ1-6, is DAGVTQSPTHLIKTRGQQVTLRCSPKSGHDTVSWYQQALGQGPQFIFQYYEEEERQRGNFPDRFSGHQFPNYSSELNVNALLLGDSALYLCASSLAGVYFSPLHFGNGTRLTVT.

The chain joins TRBV9 to TRBJ2-2; 8 bases agree with TRBD2. This CDR3 region has 17 residues. Germline assignment: CDR1 SGDLS and CDR2 YYNGEE. Trimming removed 3 bases from V and 6 bases from J; junction bases left unmatched: 13. The CDR3 here is CASSENPSGSLSGELFF. In DNA form, the CDR3 reads TGTGCCAGCAGCGAGAACCCGAGCGGGAGTTTGTCCGGGGAGCTGTTTTTT. Combining the CDR3 with reference TRBV9 and TRBJ2-2 gives the whole variable domain DSGVTQTPKHLITATGQRVTLRCSPRSGDLSVYWYQQSLDQGLQFLIQYYNGEERAKGNILERFSAQQFPDLHSELNLSSLELGDSALYFCASSENPSGSLSGELFFGEGSRLTVL.

This clonotype was detected many times. CDR3 residues: CASSFRGAVNSPLHF. CDR3 coding DNA: TGTGCCAGCAGTTTCCGAGGAGCCGTTAATTCACCCCTCCACTTT. The chain recombines TRBV12-3 or TRBV12-4 with TRBJ1-6, with unresolved D. The CDR3 contains 15 residues. V gave up 3 bases and J gave up 6 bases, with 12 bases separating them.

This clonotype has more than one count but fewer than ten. A much more abundant neighbour one base away suggests this may be a read error. The chain uses TRBV7-8 and TRBJ2-4, with TRBD2 identical over 12 bases. The trim removed 2 bases at V and 12 bases at J, leaving 11 bases unmatched. CDR1 SGHVS and CDR2 FQNEAQ come from the germline V gene. The CDR3 length is 16 residues. The CDR3 nucleotides read TGTGCCAGCAGCTTACCTAGCGGGAGGGCCTTGGACGATCAGTACTTC. This translates into CASSLPSGRALDDQYF.

This chain connects TRBV6-1 to TRBJ2-3, with 8 positions matching TRBD2. The CDR3 sequence is 18 residues long. V shed 8 bases and J 2 bases; nucleotides not matched to a gene: 18. Germline-derived CDR1 and CDR2 are MNHNS and SASEGT. The CDR3, as DNA: TGTGCCAGCGGTGGACTAGCCGGCGGCCGGGCTTTCACAGATACGCAGTATTTT. Encoded protein: CASGGLAGGRAFTDTQYF.

At least ten counts were recorded for this clonotype. J is TRBJ1-1 and V is TRBV5-1, with 9 nucleotides matching TRBD1. Germline V gives CDR1 SGHRS, CDR2 YFSETQ. This CDR3 has 16 residues. The ends lost 5 bases at V and 4 bases at J; junction bases unmatched: 12. The CDR3 sequence: CASSFYTGGAGTEAFF. In nucleotides, the CDR3 is TGCGCCAGCAGTTTTTACACAGGGGGCGCTGGCACTGAAGCTTTCTTT.

The chain is built from TRBV19 and TRBJ2-2; D is possibly TRBD1 (6 bases). The CDR3 loop spans 13 amino acids. The V end lost 8 bases, the J end lost 1 base, and 8 bases lay between the germline ends. Germline V gives CDR1 LNHDA, CDR2 SQIVND (reference sequence). CDR3 sequence reads: CASGTQNTGELFF. CDR3 DNA: TGTGCCAGTGGGACACAGAACACCGGGGAGCTGTTTTTT.

This clonotype was seen only a few times. The chain uses TRBV5-4 and TRBJ1-1, with D tentatively TRBD1 (5 bases). The V end lost 5 bases, the J end lost 1 base, and 12 bases lay between the germline ends. CDR1 and CDR2 (germline): SGHNT, YYREEE (reference sequence). The CDR3 spans 14 residues. The CDR3 protein is CASSPTGSNTEAFF. The DNA of the CDR3 is TGTGCCAGCAGTCCTACAGGCTCGAACACTGAAGCTTTCTTT.

This clonotype was counted at least ten times. V usage is TRBV12-3 or TRBV12-4 and J usage is TRBJ1-1; 9 bases fit TRBD1. The ends lost 1 base at V and 8 bases at J; junction bases unmatched: 5. CDR3 length equals 14 residues. The CDR3 nucleotides are TGTGCCAGCAGTTTAGAGGGACAGGGAACCGAAGCTTTCTTT. It is translated as CASSLEGQGTEAFF.

This clonotype was counted many times. The chain has TRBV9 and TRBJ2-5; TRBD2 might be the D (6 bases). This CDR3 has 15 residues. The V gene's germline CDR1 is SGDLS and CDR2 YYNGEE. Trimming cost V 4 bases and J 5 bases, with 18 bases left between them. CDR3 sequence reads: CASSPSPGVEETQYF. In nucleotides, the CDR3 is TGTGCCAGCAGCCCCTCTCCGGGGGTGGAGGAGACCCAGTACTTC.

This clonotype was picked up many times. The chain combines TRBV20-1 with TRBJ1-4; D call uncertain. V lost 1 base and J 7 bases, leaving 4 bases between the germline ends. The germline gives CDR1 DFQATT, CDR2 SNEGSKA (reference sequence). The length of the CDR3 is 11 residues. The CDR3 DNA reads as TGCAGTGCTAGAGCCGGTGAAAAACTGTTTTTT. It yields the protein CSARAGEKLFF.

This clonotype has a handful of counts. V usage is TRBV9 and J usage is TRBJ1-5; D gene unclear. Between the trimmed V and J ends, which lost 2 bases and 5 bases, there was a span of 14 bases. CDR3 length equals 15 residues. Germline assignment: CDR1 SGDLS and CDR2 YYNGEE. The CDR3 DNA reads TGTGCCAGCAGCGTTTCCTATCAGACCTATCAGCCCCAGCATTTT. The encoded protein is CASSVSYQTYQPQHF.

V is TRBV5-1 and J is TRBJ2-5; D is undetermined. The CDR3 loop spans 12 amino acids. Germline loops: CDR1 SGHRS, CDR2 YFSETQ. V lost 10 bases and J lost 5, with 15 bases in between. In nucleotides, the CDR3 is TGCGCCCGAGTGCCCAGACGGGAGACCCAGTACTTC. Translating gives CARVPRRETQYF.